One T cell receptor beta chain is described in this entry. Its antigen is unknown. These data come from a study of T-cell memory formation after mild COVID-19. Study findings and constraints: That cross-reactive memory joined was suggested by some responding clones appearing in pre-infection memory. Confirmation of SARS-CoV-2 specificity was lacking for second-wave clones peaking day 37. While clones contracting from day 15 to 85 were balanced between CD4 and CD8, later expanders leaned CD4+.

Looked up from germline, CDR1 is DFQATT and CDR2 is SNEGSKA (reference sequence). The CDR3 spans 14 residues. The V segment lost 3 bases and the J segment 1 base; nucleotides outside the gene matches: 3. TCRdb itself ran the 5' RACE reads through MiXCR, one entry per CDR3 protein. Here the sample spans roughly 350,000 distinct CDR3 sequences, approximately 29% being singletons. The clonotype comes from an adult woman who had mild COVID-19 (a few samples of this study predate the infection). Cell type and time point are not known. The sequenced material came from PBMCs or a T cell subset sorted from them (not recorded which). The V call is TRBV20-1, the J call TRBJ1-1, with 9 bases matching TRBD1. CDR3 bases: TGCAGTGCTAGCCGGGACAGGGCGAACACTGAAGCTTTCTTT. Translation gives CSASRDRANTEAFF.